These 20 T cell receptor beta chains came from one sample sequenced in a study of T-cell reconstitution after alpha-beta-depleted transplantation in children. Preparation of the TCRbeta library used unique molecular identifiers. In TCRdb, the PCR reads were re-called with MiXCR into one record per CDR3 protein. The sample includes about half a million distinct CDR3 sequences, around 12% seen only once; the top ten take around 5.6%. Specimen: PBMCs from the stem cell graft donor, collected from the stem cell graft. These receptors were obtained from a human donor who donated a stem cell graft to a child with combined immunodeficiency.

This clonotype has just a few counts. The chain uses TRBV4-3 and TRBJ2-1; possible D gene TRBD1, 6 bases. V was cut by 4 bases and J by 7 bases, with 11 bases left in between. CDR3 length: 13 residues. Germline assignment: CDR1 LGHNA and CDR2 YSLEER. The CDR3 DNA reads TGCGCCAGCAGCCCTGACAGGATAAATGAGCAGTTCTTC. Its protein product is CASSPDRINEQFF.

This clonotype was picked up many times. The CDR3 spells CASSPHRDSKNIQYF. The CDR3 DNA is TGTGCCAGCAGTCCGCACCGGGACAGCAAAAACATTCAGTACTTC. The chain joins TRBV12-3 or TRBV12-4 to TRBJ2-4; TRBD1 matches at 7 bases. Losses at the gene ends were 5 bases for V and 3 bases for J; bases not matched to a gene: 7. The CDR3 totals 15 residues.

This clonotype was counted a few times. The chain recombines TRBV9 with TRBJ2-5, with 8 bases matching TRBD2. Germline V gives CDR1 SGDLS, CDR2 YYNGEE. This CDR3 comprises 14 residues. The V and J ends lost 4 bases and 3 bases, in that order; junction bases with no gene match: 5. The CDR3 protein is CASSRGGSKETQYF. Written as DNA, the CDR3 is TGTGCCAGCAGCCGCGGGGGGTCCAAAGAGACCCAGTACTTC. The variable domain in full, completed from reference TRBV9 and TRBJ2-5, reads DSGVTQTPKHLITATGQRVTLRCSPRSGDLSVYWYQQSLDQGLQFLIQYYNGEERAKGNILERFSAQQFPDLHSELNLSSLELGDSALYFCASSRGGSKETQYFGPGTRLLVL.

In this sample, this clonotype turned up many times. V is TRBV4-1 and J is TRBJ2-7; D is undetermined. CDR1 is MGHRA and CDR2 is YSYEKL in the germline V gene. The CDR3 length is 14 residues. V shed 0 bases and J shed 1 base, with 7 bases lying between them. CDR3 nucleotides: TGCGCCAGCAGCCAAGATGTGAGATCCTACGAGCAGTACTTC. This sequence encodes CASSQDVRSYEQYF.

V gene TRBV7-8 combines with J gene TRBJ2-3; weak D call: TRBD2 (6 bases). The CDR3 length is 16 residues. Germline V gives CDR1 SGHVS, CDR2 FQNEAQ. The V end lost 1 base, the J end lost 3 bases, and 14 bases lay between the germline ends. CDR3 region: CASSLVSGRVTDTQYF. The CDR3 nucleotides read TGTGCCAGCAGCTTAGTATCCGGGAGAGTTACAGATACGCAGTATTTT.

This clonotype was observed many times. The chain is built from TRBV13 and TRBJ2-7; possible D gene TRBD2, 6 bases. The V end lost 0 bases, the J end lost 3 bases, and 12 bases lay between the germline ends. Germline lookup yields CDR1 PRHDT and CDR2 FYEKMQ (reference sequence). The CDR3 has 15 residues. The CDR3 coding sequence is TGTGCCAGCAGCTTAGGCCTTCAGGGACTCTACGAGCAGTACTTC. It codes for CASSLGLQGLYEQYF.

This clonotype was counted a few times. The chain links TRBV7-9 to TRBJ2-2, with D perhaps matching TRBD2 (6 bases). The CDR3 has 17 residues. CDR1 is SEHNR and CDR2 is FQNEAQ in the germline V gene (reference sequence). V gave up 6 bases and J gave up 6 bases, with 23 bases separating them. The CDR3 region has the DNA TGTGCCAGCAGACCGAATCTGCAGGGTGGAGGGGCCGGGGAGCTGTTTTTT. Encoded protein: CASRPNLQGGGAGELFF.

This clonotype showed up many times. CDR3 DNA sequence: TGCGCCAGCAGCTTACAGGGGAACCAAGAGACCCAGTACTTC. Its protein product is CASSLQGNQETQYF. This chain links TRBV5-1 with TRBJ2-5, with 7 bases matching TRBD1. From germline, CDR1 is SGHRS and CDR2 YFSETQ. The CDR3 covers 14 residues. The V gene end was trimmed by 2 bases and the J gene end by 0 bases; junction bases not matched to a gene: 1.

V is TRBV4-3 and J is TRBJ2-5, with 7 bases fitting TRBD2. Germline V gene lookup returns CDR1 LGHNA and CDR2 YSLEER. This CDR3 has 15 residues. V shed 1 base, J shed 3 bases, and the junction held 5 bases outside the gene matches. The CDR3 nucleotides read TGCGCCAGCAGCCAAGGGGGAGGGATTGAAGAGACCCAGTACTTC. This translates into CASSQGGGIEETQYF.

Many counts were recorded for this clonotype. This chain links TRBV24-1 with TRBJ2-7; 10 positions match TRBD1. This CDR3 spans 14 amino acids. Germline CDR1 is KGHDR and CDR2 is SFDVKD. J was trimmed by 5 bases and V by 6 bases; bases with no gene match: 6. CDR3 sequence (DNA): TGTGCCACCAGTCCCGGGACAGGGGTCCACGAGCAGTACTTC. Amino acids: CATSPGTGVHEQYF.

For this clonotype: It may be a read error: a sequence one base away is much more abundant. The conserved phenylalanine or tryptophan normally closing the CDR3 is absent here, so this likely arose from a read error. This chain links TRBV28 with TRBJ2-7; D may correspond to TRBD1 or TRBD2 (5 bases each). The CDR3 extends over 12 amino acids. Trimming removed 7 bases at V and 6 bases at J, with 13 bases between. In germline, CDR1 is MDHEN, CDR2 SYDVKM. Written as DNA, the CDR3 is TGTGCCAGCACCCCCTTGAGGGGCGAGCAGTACTAC. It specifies CASTPLRGEQYY.

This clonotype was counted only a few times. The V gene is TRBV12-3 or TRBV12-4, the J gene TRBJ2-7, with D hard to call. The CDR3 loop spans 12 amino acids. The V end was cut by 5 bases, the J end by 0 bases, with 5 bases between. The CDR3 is CASSTRSYEQYF. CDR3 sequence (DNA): TGTGCCAGCAGTACCCGCTCCTACGAGCAGTACTTC.

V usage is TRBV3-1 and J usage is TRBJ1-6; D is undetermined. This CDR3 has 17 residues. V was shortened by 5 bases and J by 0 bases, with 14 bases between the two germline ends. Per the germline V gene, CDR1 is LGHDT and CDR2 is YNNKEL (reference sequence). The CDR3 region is CASSDGRRSSYNSPLHF. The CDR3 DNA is TGTGCCAGCAGCGACGGGAGAAGGAGCTCCTATAATTCACCCCTCCACTTT. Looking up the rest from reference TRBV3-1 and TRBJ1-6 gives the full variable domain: DTAVSQTPKYLVTQMGNDKSIKCEQNLGHDTMYWYKQDSKKFLKIMFSYNNKELIINETVPNRFSPKSPDKAHLNLHINSLELGDSAVYFCASSDGRRSSYNSPLHFGNGTRLTVT.

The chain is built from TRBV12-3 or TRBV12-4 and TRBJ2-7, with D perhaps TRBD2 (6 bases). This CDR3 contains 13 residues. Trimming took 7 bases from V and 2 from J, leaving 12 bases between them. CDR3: CASMSAGTYEQYF. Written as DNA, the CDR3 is TGTGCCAGCATGTCTGCGGGAACCTACGAGCAGTACTTC.

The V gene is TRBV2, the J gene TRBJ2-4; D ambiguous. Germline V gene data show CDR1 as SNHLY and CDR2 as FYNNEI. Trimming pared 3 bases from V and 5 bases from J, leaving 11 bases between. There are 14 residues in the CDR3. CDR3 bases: TGTGCCAGCAGTGAGGGCAGATTACAAAACATTCAGTACTTC. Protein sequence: CASSEGRLQNIQYF.

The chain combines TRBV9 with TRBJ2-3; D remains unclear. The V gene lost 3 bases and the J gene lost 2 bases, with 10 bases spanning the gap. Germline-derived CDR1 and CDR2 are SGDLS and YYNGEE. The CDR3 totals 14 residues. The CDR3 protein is CASSAYGVTDTQYF. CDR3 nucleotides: TGTGCCAGCAGCGCTTATGGAGTCACAGATACGCAGTATTTT.

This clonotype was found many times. CDR3 DNA: TGCGCCAGCAGCTTGGGGTTGGACAGCTACGAGCAGTACTTC. Its translation is CASSLGLDSYEQYF. The chain has TRBV5-1 and TRBJ2-7, with D perhaps TRBD1 (6 bases). The CDR3 totals 14 residues. The germline V and J ends were trimmed by 0 bases and 3 bases, with 10 bases remaining between them. Germline V gene sequence: CDR1 SGHRS, CDR2 YFSETQ.

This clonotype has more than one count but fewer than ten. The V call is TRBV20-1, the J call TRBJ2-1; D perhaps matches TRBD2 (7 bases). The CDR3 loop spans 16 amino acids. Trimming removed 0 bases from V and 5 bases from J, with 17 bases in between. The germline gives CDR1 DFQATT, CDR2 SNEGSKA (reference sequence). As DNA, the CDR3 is TGCAGTGCTAGAGATAGGGAGGGGGACGGGGACAATGAGCAGTTCTTC. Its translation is CSARDREGDGDNEQFF.

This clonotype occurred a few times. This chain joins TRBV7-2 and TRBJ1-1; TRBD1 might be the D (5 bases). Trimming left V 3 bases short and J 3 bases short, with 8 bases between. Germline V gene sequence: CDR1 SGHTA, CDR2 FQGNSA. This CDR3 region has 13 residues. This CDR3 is CASSFWGYTEAFF. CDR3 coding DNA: TGTGCCAGCAGCTTCTGGGGGTACACTGAAGCTTTCTTT.

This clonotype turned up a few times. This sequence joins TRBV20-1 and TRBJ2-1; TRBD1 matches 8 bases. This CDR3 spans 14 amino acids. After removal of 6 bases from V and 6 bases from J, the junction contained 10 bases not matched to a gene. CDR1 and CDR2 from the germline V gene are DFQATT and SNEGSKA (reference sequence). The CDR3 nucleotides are TGCAGTGCCCTACCGGGACAGGCTCTCAATGAGCAGTTCTTC. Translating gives CSALPGQALNEQFF.